The 5 T cell receptor beta chains below come from one sample, sequenced in a study of blood T cell repertoires in COVID-19. Sequenced by immunoSEQ multiplex PCR; TCRdb stores in-frame clones only, minus some. The table lists 15,000 to 20,000 clones, 65% to 85% of them singletons. Sequenced input: peripheral blood. The origin of the receptors is a man in his forties with active or convalescent COVID-19.

This chain links TRBV10-3 with TRBJ2-1; TRBD2 agrees at 10 bases. V trimming: 5 bases; J trimming: 0 bases; junction bases outside the gene matches: 1. The CDR3 runs to 15 residues. Germline lookup yields CDR1 ENHRY and CDR2 SYGVKD. The CDR3 DNA follows: TGTGCCATCAGTTTAGCGGGGGGCTCCTACAATGAGCAGTTCTTC. Amino acids: CAISLAGGSYNEQFF.

This clone was picked up a small number of times. The chain couples TRBV5-1 to TRBJ2-3; D uncertain. In germline, CDR1 is SGHRS, CDR2 YFSETQ. The V gene lost 6 bases and the J gene lost 2 bases, with 10 bases spanning the gap. The CDR3 is 13 amino acids. CDR3 in DNA: TGCGCCAGCAAAGAGTCCCTCACAGATACGCAGTATTTT. Protein product: CASKESLTDTQYF.

This clone was seen only a few times. V is TRBV5-1 and J is TRBJ1-5; D might be TRBD1 (5 bases). CDR1 is SGHRS, CDR2 YFSETQ, per germline. This CDR3 contains 15 residues. The V end lost 4 bases, the J end lost 3 bases, and 14 bases lay between the germline ends. The chain's CDR3 is CASSPVTGNNQPQHF. CDR3 DNA sequence: TGCGCCAGCAGCCCCGTTACAGGTAACAATCAGCCCCAGCATTTT.

The chain is built from TRBV11-2 and TRBJ2-2, with D uncertain. Trimming removed 0 bases at V and 7 bases at J, with 9 bases between. CDR3 length: 14 amino acids. The germline CDR1 and CDR2 sequences are SGHAT and FQNNGV. The CDR3: CASSLDVLLGELFF. The CDR3 DNA sequence: TGTGCCAGCAGCTTAGATGTCCTCCTCGGGGAGCTGTTTTTT.

V and J are TRBV11-2 and TRBJ2-7, with D perhaps matching TRBD1 (6 bases). The germline V and J ends were trimmed by 4 bases and 2 bases, with 12 bases remaining between them. Germline loops: CDR1 SGHAT, CDR2 FQNNGV. The CDR3 loop spans 14 amino acids. CDR3 sequence: CASSSQGMTYEQYF. In DNA, the CDR3 is TGTGCCAGCAGCTCTCAGGGGATGACCTACGAGCAGTACTTC.